This T cell receptor (beta chain) stems from a study of T-cell reconstitution after alpha-beta-depleted transplantation in children. Construction of the TCRbeta library involved unique molecular identifiers. TCRdb redid the calling of the PCR reads with MiXCR, one entry per CDR3 protein. The sample contains 450,000 to 700,000 distinct CDR3 sequences, 25% to 30% of which appear only once. Trimming left V 3 bases short and J 4 bases short, with 5 bases between. Looked up from germline, CDR1 is SGHRS and CDR2 is YFSETQ. This CDR3 region has 11 residues. Study-level results: Several hundred expanded graft clones reportedly were the source of alpha-beta T cells about two months after transplant. When one year had passed after transplant, most T-cell counts and diversity came from newly produced T cells. There were some patients whose high TCRbeta diversity at day 60 came from surviving recipient T cells and thymic progenitors.

This clonotype has a handful of counts. Its antigen is still unknown. The source material was PBMCs, sampled before TCRalphabeta/CD19-depleted stem cell transplant. The chain is built from TRBV5-1 and TRBJ2-7; D remains ambiguous. The receptor's source is a boy less than two years old with Wiskott-Aldrich syndrome, due to receive a stem cell transplant. CDR3 in DNA: TGCGCCAGCAGCTACCAATACGAGCAGTACTTC. It translates to CASSYQYEQYF.